The rows below give T cell receptor beta chains drawn from one sample of a study of T-cell memory formation after mild COVID-19. TCRdb re-analysed the 5' RACE reads in MiXCR, keeping a single row per CDR3 protein. The data hold roughly 410,000 distinct CDR3 sequences, with more than 20% observed a single time. Sequencing used PBMCs or a T cell subset sorted from them (not recorded which). These receptors came from an adult woman who had mild COVID-19 (a few samples of this study predate the infection). Cell type and time point are not known. The CDR3 runs from the conserved cysteine through the conserved F or W. A D gene is named only where the DNA matches it firmly. Only part of the rows carry a size: once, few, many, or a class if the clone is expanded.

size: few; D: TRBD2; J: TRBJ2-1; V: TRBV11-2; DNA: TGTGCCAGCAGCTTACCAGGACTAGCGGGCTACAATGAGCAGTTCTTC; CDR3: CASSLPGLAGYNEQFF
size: few; D: TRBD2; J: TRBJ2-1; V: TRBV12-3/TRBV12-4; DNA: TGTGCCAGCAGTTTTGGCGGGAGATACAATGAGCAGTTCTTC; CDR3: CASSFGGRYNEQFF
size: -; D: TRBD2; J: TRBJ2-1; V: TRBV5-1; DNA: TGCGCCAGCAGCTTGGGCGGGAGCCGTTACACTGAGCAGTTCTTC; CDR3: CASSLGGSRYTEQFF
size: -; D: TRBD2; J: TRBJ2-1; V: TRBV5-1; DNA: TGCGCCAGCAGCTTACTAGCGGGAGGGTATGAGCAGTTCTTC; CDR3: CASSLLAGGYEQFF
size: once; D: -; J: TRBJ2-7; V: TRBV19; DNA: TGTGCCAGTAGTCGGAGGAGCGAACTCCTCTCCTACGAGCAGTACTTC; CDR3: CASSRRSELLSYEQYF
size: few; D: TRBD1; J: TRBJ2-1; V: TRBV6-5; DNA: TGTGCCAGCAGTTACGGGTATTGGCGAGGGGGCCCCTACAATGAGCAGTTCTTC; CDR3: CASSYGYWRGGPYNEQFF
size: few; D: TRBD2; J: TRBJ2-3; V: TRBV7-2; DNA: TGTGCCAGCAGCTTACCGACTAGCGGTACAGATACGCAGTATTTT; CDR3: CASSLPTSGTDTQYF
size: -; D: -; J: TRBJ1-1; V: TRBV6-1; DNA: TGTGCCAGCAGTGATCCTGAAGCTTTCTTT; CDR3: CASSDPEAFF
size: -; D: TRBD1; J: TRBJ2-1; V: TRBV7-9; DNA: TGTGCCAGCAGCCTCGCTCGGACAGGGGCCAATGAGCAGTTCTTC; CDR3: CASSLARTGANEQFF
size: -; D: -; J: TRBJ1-2; V: TRBV3-1; DNA: TGTGCCAGCAGCCCGTGGAGTGGAGGGATAAGTGGCTACACCTTC; CDR3: CASSPWSGGISGYTF